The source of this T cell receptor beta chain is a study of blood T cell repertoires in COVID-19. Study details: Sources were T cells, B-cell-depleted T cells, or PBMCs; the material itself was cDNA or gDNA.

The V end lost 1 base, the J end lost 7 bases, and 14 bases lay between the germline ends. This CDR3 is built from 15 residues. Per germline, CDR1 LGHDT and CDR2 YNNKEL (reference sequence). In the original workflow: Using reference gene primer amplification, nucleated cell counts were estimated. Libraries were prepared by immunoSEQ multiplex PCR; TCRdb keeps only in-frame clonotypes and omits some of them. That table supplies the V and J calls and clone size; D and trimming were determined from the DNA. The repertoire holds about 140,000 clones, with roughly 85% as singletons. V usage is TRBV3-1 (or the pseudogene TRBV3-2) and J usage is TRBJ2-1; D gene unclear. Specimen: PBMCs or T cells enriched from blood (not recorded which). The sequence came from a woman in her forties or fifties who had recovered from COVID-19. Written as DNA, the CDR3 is TGTGCCAGCAGCCAAGTTCCTGGTAGCATGAATGAGCAGTTCTTC. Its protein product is CASSQVPGSMNEQFF.